One sample yielded the 29 T cell receptor beta chains listed below, sequenced in a study of beta chain features in type 1 diabetes. Since all of the isolated RNA was reverse transcribed, expressed TCRB transcripts were what got sequenced. Repertoires were generated with immunoSEQ multiplex PCR, while TCRdb's copy carries only in-frame clones and drops some. Here the sample spans under 400,000 clones, roughly 12% being singletons. The material sequenced was naive CD4+ T cells from blood. The receptors here all came from a man aged 18 to 30 in good health.

This rearrangement joins TRBV20-1 to TRBJ2-7, with unresolved D. The CDR3 sequence is 11 residues long. The germline gives CDR1 DFQATT, CDR2 SNEGSKA (reference sequence). V dropped 5 bases and J dropped 4 bases, with 9 bases sitting between them. CDR3 DNA: TGCAGTGCTTATAGCAGATACGAGCAGTACTTC. Protein sequence: CSAYSRYEQYF.

In the case of this clone: Germline is not matched at one junction end, which may reflect a read error. V gene TRBV6-5 combines with J gene TRBJ2-7; D gene uncertain. Per germline, CDR1 MNHEY and CDR2 SVGAGI. The CDR3 runs 12 residues. CDR3 region: CASSYPNGYRIF. CDR3 nucleotides: TGTGCCAGCAGTTACCCTAATGGTTACAGAATTTTC.

V gene TRBV7-3 combines with J gene TRBJ2-3; no definite D call. CDR1 is SGHTA, CDR2 FQGTGA, per germline. This CDR3 has 12 amino acids. V was cut by 6 bases and J by 9 bases, with 13 bases left in between. CDR3 sequence (DNA): TGTGCCAGCAGTAAATACGGAGACACGCAGTATTTT. Its translation: CASSKYGDTQYF. Using reference TRBV7-3 and TRBJ2-3 for the parts outside the CDR3, the full variable domain is GAGVSQTPSNKVTEKGKYVELRCDPISGHTALYWYRQSLGQGPEFLIYFQGTGAADDSGLPNDRFFAVRPEGSVSTLKIQRTERGDSAVYLCASSKYGDTQYFGPGTRLTVL.

This clone appeared a few times. The gene calls are TRBV6-5 and TRBJ1-2, with TRBD1 matching over 10 bases. Germline V gene lookup returns CDR1 MNHEY and CDR2 SVGAGI. J gave up 3 bases and V 6 bases, and 7 bases lay outside the gene matches. This CDR3 is 15 amino acids long. CDR3: CASSLDRGRDYGYTF. In DNA form, the CDR3 reads TGTGCCAGCAGCCTCGACAGGGGGCGCGACTATGGCTACACCTTC.

The sample holds a few counts of this clone. This sequence joins TRBV7-2 and TRBJ2-4, with TRBD1 matching 10 bases. V dropped 2 bases and J dropped 9; count of bases not matched to a gene: 7. This CDR3 is built from 15 residues. CDR1 is SGHTA, CDR2 FQGNSA, per germline. This CDR3 is CASSLMGQGLSIQYF. CDR3 nucleotide sequence: TGTGCCAGCAGCTTAATGGGACAGGGGTTAAGCATTCAGTACTTC.

A few counts support this clone. This chain links TRBV6-6 with TRBJ2-5, with D perhaps TRBD2 (5 bases). Trimming took off 2 bases at V and 6 bases at J, with 10 bases between the two ends. In germline, CDR1 is MNHNY, CDR2 SVGAGI (reference sequence). The CDR3 runs to 13 residues. In DNA, the CDR3 is TGTGCCAGCAGTTACGAGGGTTTGAAGACCCAGTACTTC. Residues: CASSYEGLKTQYF.

This clone has just a few counts. The V and J genes are TRBV28 and TRBJ2-7; TRBD2 agrees at 8 bases. Germline V gene lookup returns CDR1 MDHEN and CDR2 SYDVKM. CDR3 size: 15 residues. The V gene end was trimmed by 6 bases and the J gene end by 3 bases; junction bases not matched to a gene: 10. CDR3: CASSSGGLSRYEQYF. As DNA, the CDR3 is TGTGCCAGCAGCTCGGGGGGGCTCAGCCGCTACGAGCAGTACTTC.

This clone was picked up one time. The chain recombines TRBV4-1 with TRBJ2-3, with TRBD1 identical over 7 bases. The CDR3 covers 14 residues. J lost 4 bases, V lost 4 bases, and 5 bases had no gene match. Germline CDR1 and CDR2: MGHRA and YSYEKL. DNA for the CDR3: TGCGCCAGCAGCCTGACAGGGCGGCCAGATACGCAGTATTTT. Translation gives CASSLTGRPDTQYF.

V usage is TRBV30 and J usage is TRBJ2-2; D remains ambiguous. With 5 bases removed from V and 5 bases from J, the gap between germline ends came to 6 bases. Germline-derived CDR1 and CDR2 are GTSNPN and SVGIG (reference sequence). This CDR3 contains 11 residues. CDR3 coding DNA: TGTGCCTGGGCAGCGACCGGGGAGCTGTTTTTT. Its protein is CAWAATGELFF.

In its sample, this clone was seen a few times. V gene TRBV29-1 combines with J gene TRBJ2-7, with D tentatively TRBD1 (6 bases). Germline V CDR1 and CDR2: SQVTM, ANQGSEA. CDR3 length: 13 amino acids. The V end was cut by 2 bases, the J end by 6 bases, with 14 bases between. In DNA, the CDR3 is TGCAGCGTTGAACGCCAGGGGCAAGGCGAGCAGTACTTC. Translation: CSVERQGQGEQYF.

This clone was seen a handful of times. The genes are TRBV5-6 and TRBJ1-2; TRBD1 agrees at 12 bases. The ends lost 4 bases at V and 4 bases at J; junction bases unmatched: 14. CDR1 and CDR2 (germline): SGHDT, YYEEEE. This CDR3 is built from 18 residues. CDR3 DNA sequence: TGTGCCAGCAGCCCAAACCGGGACAGGGGGCGCAAGGGCTATGGCTACACCTTC. Amino acids: CASSPNRDRGRKGYGYTF.

This clone was recorded a few times. The same CDR3 can be traced to other DNA sequences in this sample. This chain joins TRBV9 and TRBJ2-5, with 8 bases matching TRBD2. Germline assignment: CDR1 SGDLS and CDR2 YYNGEE. The V gene end was trimmed by 2 bases and the J gene end by 5 bases; junction bases not matched to a gene: 2. This CDR3 region has 13 residues. Here the CDR3 reads CASSVGGGETQYF. DNA of the CDR3: TGTGCCAGCAGCGTCGGGGGGGGTGAGACCCAGTACTTC.

This clone was detected only a few times. This chain connects TRBV6-6 to TRBJ2-2; D remains unclear. Trimming removed 6 bases at V and 0 bases at J, with 11 bases between. Germline V gene data show CDR1 as MNHNY and CDR2 as SVGAGI (reference sequence). This CDR3 region has 15 residues. Written as DNA, the CDR3 is TGTGCCAGCAGATCACAGTCCCCGAACACCGGGGAGCTGTTTTTT. Its translation is CASRSQSPNTGELFF.

This chain links TRBV15 with TRBJ2-7; 11 bases are shared with TRBD1. This CDR3 is built from 14 residues. J lost 4 bases, V lost 5 bases, and 4 bases had no gene match. From germline, CDR1 is LNHNV and CDR2 YYDKDF (reference sequence). DNA for the CDR3: TGTGCCACCAGCGCCCGGGACAGGGGGTACGAGCAGTACTTC. Protein sequence: CATSARDRGYEQYF.

This clone was seen a handful of times. The chain combines TRBV19 with TRBJ2-2, with TRBD1 as a possible D gene (6 bases). V lost 6 bases and J lost 3, with 14 bases in between. Per germline, CDR1 LNHDA and CDR2 SQIVND (reference sequence). The CDR3 spans 15 residues. The CDR3 region is CASRDRVSYTGELFF. CDR3 DNA sequence: TGTGCCAGTAGGGACAGAGTATCCTACACCGGGGAGCTGTTTTTT. Based on the CDR3 plus reference TRBV19 and TRBJ2-2, the full variable domain is DGGITQSPKYLFRKEGQNVTLSCEQNLNHDAMYWYRQDPGQGLRLIYYSQIVNDFQKGDIAEGYSVSREKKESFPLTVTSAQKNPTAFYLCASRDRVSYTGELFFGEGSRLTVL.

The table lists this clone with a few counts. CDR3 DNA: TGTGCCAGCAGCTTACGGACAGGGGCCGATGGCTACACCTTC. Translating gives CASSLRTGADGYTF. J is TRBJ1-2 and V is TRBV9; TRBD1 matches 9 bases. This CDR3 has 14 residues. V gave up 4 bases and J gave up 6 bases; unmatched junction bases: 7. Germline CDR1 is SGDLS and CDR2 is YYNGEE.

This clone was counted only a few times. The CDR3 is CASSRDGSNYGYTF. The CDR3 DNA follows: TGCGCCAGCAGCCGCGACGGGAGCAACTATGGCTACACCTTC. The chain recombines TRBV5-1 with TRBJ1-2; D is unresolved. The CDR3 runs 14 residues. Germline V gene sequence: CDR1 SGHRS, CDR2 YFSETQ. Trimming pared 4 bases from V and 2 bases from J, leaving 12 bases between.

This chain links TRBV28 with TRBJ1-2; the D is unclear. The CDR3 consists of 13 residues. Germline CDR1 is MDHEN and CDR2 is SYDVKM. V was shortened by 0 bases and J by 3 bases, with 5 bases between the two germline ends. Here the CDR3 reads CASSLWSDYGYTF. As DNA, the CDR3 is TGTGCCAGCAGTTTATGGTCCGACTATGGCTACACCTTC.

This clone was counted between two and nine times. CDR3 amino acids: CSASPDNEQFF. The DNA for the CDR3 is TGCAGTGCTAGTCCTGACAATGAGCAGTTCTTC. The J gene is TRBJ2-1, the V gene TRBV20-1; D is unresolved. Trimming stripped 3 bases from V and 5 bases from J, with 5 bases between. In germline, CDR1 is DFQATT, CDR2 SNEGSKA (reference sequence). The CDR3 extends over 11 amino acids.

The V and J genes are TRBV5-6 and TRBJ2-1; D is perhaps TRBD2 (6 bases). Looked up from germline, CDR1 is SGHDT and CDR2 is YYEEEE. V lost 2 bases and J 6 bases, leaving 15 bases between the germline ends. The CDR3 contains 15 residues. This chain's CDR3 is CASSLFRGRSNEQFF. CDR3 DNA sequence: TGTGCCAGCAGCTTATTCCGGGGGAGGAGCAATGAGCAGTTCTTC.

The chain couples TRBV7-7 to TRBJ2-1; TRBD2 matches 11 bases. The germline gives CDR1 SSHAT, CDR2 FNYEAQ (reference sequence). The CDR3 has 16 amino acids. V lost 2 bases, J lost 6 bases, and 6 bases stayed unmatched. Here the CDR3 reads CASSLLAGGQINEQFF. As DNA, the CDR3 is TGTGCCAGCAGCTTACTAGCGGGGGGCCAAATCAATGAGCAGTTCTTC.

This clone was seen only a few times. CDR3 sequence reads: CASKPSGALSGNTIYF. For the CDR3, the DNA is TGCGCCAGCAAGCCCTCAGGGGCCCTCTCTGGAAACACCATATATTTT. This chain uses TRBV4-1 with TRBJ1-3; a possible D gene is TRBD1 (6 bases). This CDR3 comprises 16 residues. Trimming left V 7 bases short and J 0 bases short, with 16 bases between. The V gene's germline CDR1 is MGHRA and CDR2 YSYEKL.

The chain couples TRBV7-3 to TRBJ2-6, with D possibly TRBD1 on 5 matching bases. V was shortened by 2 bases and J by 0 bases, with 8 bases between the two germline ends. The CDR3 length is 16 residues. The V gene's germline CDR1 is SGHTA and CDR2 FQGTGA. The CDR3 DNA reads as TGTGCCAGCAGCTTACAGGGATCCTCTGGGGCCAACGTCCTGACTTTC. Its translation: CASSLQGSSGANVLTF.

This clone has just a few counts. The chain joins TRBV6-6 to TRBJ1-2; tentative D call: TRBD1 (5 bases). The V and J ends lost 7 bases and 8 bases respectively, with 23 bases between them. CDR1 is MNHNY, CDR2 SVGAGI, per germline (reference sequence). The CDR3 runs 15 residues. CDR3 in amino acids: CASIPTGVRSGGYTF. The CDR3 DNA reads TGTGCCAGCATTCCAACGGGGGTTAGGTCAGGCGGCTACACCTTC.

DNA for the CDR3: TGTGCCAGCAACAGGGTACAGCTATATGGCTACACCTTC. It yields the protein CASNRVQLYGYTF. The chain is built from TRBV6-6 and TRBJ1-2, with a weak D call TRBD1 (6 bases). Germline assignment: CDR1 MNHNY and CDR2 SVGAGI (reference sequence). This CDR3 is 13 amino acids long. V was trimmed by 7 bases and J by 5 bases, leaving 14 bases between them.

The chain links TRBV7-3 to TRBJ2-3, with D perhaps matching TRBD1 (6 bases). The CDR3 runs to 15 residues. The germline V and J ends were trimmed by 5 bases and 0 bases, with 12 bases remaining between them. Per the germline V gene, CDR1 is SGHTA and CDR2 is FQGTGA. CDR3 region: CASSPIQGSTDTQYF. DNA for the CDR3: TGTGCCAGCAGCCCTATCCAGGGGAGCACAGATACGCAGTATTTT. Variable domain in full (rest from reference TRBV7-3 and TRBJ2-3): GAGVSQTPSNKVTEKGKYVELRCDPISGHTALYWYRQSLGQGPEFLIYFQGTGAADDSGLPNDRFFAVRPEGSVSTLKIQRTERGDSAVYLCASSPIQGSTDTQYFGPGTRLTVL.

The gene calls are TRBV30 and TRBJ2-3; 7 bases are shared with TRBD1. J was trimmed by 0 bases and V by 1 base; bases with no gene match: 25. Germline V gene data show CDR1 as GTSNPN and CDR2 as SVGIG (reference sequence). The CDR3 covers 22 residues. CDR3 DNA sequence: TGTGCCTGGAGTGGAGTCAACGCCCAGACAGGGTCATCCTCTTCTAGCACAGATACGCAGTATTTT. Amino acid sequence: CAWSGVNAQTGSSSSSTDTQYF.

This clone turned up a few times. The chain couples TRBV23-1 to TRBJ2-1; D uncertain. TRBV23-1 is reported as an ORF; its role is uncertain. Trimming took off 2 bases at V and 6 bases at J, with 8 bases between the two ends. The CDR3 covers 13 residues. Here the CDR3 DNA reads TGCGCCAGCAGTCAACCGCGCGTCAATGAGCAGTTCTTC. This gives the protein CASSQPRVNEQFF.

V gene TRBV19 combines with J gene TRBJ2-1; the match to TRBD2 covers 8 bases. Germline CDR1 and CDR2: LNHDA and SQIVND (reference sequence). The CDR3 length is 14 residues. The V gene end was trimmed by 1 base and the J gene end by 7 bases; junction bases not matched to a gene: 3. CDR3 loop: CASSIGGRRNEQFF. In nucleotides, the CDR3 is TGTGCCAGTAGTATAGGCGGGAGGCGTAATGAGCAGTTCTTC.